This TCR beta chain comes out of a study of radiation and T cells in renal cell carcinoma. Study conclusions and caveats: Irradiated tumors had higher TCR clonality than control tumors.

Profiling relied on immunoSEQ multiplex PCR, and the TCRdb table lists in-frame clones only, not all of them. The sample shows 10,000 to 12,000 clones, around 56% of them seen only once. Trimming cost V 6 bases and J 2 bases; bases outside gene matches: 12. Germline CDR1 SQVTM, CDR2 ANQGSEA. The CDR3 runs to 15 residues. Treatment specified: treatment-naive control, cytoreductive nephrectomy. Control tumor donors were a few females and roughly 10 males, median age roughly 62 years. In the case of this clone: The antigen is undetermined.

This sequence joins TRBV29-1 and TRBJ2-5, with 7 bases that match TRBD1. This receptor was identified in a man aged 35 to 55 with renal cell carcinoma. Sequencing used tumor tissue, obtained from a patient whose treatment was nephrectomy without radiotherapy. CDR3 loop: CSVTNPGQSQETQYF. The CDR3, as DNA: TGCAGCGTAACTAACCCGGGACAGAGTCAAGAGACCCAGTACTTC.